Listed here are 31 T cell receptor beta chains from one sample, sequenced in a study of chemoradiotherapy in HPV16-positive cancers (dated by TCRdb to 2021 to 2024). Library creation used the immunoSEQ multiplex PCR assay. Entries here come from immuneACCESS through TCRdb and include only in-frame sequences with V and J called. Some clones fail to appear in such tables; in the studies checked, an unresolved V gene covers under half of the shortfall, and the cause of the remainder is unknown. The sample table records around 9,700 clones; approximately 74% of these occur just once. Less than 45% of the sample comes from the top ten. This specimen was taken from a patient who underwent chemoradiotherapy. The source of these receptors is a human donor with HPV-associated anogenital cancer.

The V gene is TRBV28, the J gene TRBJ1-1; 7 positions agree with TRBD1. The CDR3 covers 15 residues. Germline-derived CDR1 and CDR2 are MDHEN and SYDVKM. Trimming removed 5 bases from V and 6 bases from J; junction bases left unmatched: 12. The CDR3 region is CASSNLPTGIPEAFF. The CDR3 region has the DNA TGTGCCAGCAGTAATCTTCCGACAGGGATCCCTGAAGCTTTCTTT.

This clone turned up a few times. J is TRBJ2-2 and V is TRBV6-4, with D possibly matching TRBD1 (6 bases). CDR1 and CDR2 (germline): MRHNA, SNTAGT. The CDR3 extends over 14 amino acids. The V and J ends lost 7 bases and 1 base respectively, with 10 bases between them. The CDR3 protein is CASTDSENTGELFF. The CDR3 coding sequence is TGTGCCAGCACGGACAGCGAGAACACCGGGGAGCTGTTTTTT.

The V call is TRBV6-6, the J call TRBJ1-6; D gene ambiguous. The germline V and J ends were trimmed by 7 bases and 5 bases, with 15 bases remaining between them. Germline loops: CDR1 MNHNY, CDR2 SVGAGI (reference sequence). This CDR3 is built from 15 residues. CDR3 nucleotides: TGTGCCAGCATCATGAGACGGGCTCATAATTCACCCCTCCACTTT. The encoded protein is CASIMRRAHNSPLHF.

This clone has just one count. CDR3 bases: TGTGCCAGCAGCGCGGGGGACAGGCTCGCCTACGAGCAGTACTTC. Encoded protein: CASSAGDRLAYEQYF. The chain employs TRBV9 and TRBJ2-7; TRBD1 aligns across 8 bases. There are 15 residues in the CDR3. With 3 bases clipped from V and 2 bases from J, the junction kept 7 bases outside the gene matches. Germline loops: CDR1 SGDLS, CDR2 YYNGEE.

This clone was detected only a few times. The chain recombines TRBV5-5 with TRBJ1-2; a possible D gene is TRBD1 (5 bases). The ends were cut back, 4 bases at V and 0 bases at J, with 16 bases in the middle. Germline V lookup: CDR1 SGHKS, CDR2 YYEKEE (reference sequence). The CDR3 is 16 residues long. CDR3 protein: CASSPQGRIANYGYTF. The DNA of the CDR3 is TGTGCCAGCAGCCCCCAGGGCCGGATAGCTAACTATGGCTACACCTTC.

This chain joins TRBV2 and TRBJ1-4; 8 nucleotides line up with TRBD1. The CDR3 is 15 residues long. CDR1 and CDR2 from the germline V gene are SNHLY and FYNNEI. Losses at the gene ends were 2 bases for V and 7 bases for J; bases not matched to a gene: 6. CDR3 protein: CASSESGQGGEKLFF. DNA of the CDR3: TGTGCCAGCAGTGAATCCGGACAGGGAGGTGAAAAACTGTTTTTT.

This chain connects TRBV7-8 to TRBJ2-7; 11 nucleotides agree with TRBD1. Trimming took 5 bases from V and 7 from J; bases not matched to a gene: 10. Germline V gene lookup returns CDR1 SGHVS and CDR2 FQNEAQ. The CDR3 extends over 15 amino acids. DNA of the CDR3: TGTGCCAGCAGCCTAGGGGACAGGGGGAAGGCGGAGCAGTACTTC. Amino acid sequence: CASSLGDRGKAEQYF.

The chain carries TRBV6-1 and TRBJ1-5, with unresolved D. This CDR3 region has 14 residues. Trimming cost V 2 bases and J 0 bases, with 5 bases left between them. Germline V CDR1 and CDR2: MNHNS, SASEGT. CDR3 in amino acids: CASSETSSNQPQHF. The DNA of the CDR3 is TGTGCCAGCAGTGAAACCAGTAGCAATCAGCCCCAGCATTTT.

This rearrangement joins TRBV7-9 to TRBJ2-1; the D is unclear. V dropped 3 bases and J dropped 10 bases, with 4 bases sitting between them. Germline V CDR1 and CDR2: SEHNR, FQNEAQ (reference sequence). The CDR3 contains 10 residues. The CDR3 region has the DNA TGTGCCAGCAGCTTGCGAGAGCAGTTCTTC. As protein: CASSLREQFF. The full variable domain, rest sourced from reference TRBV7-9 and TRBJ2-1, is DTGVSQNPRHKITKRGQNVTFRCDPISEHNRLYWYRQTLGQGPEFLTYFQNEAQLEKSRLLSDRFSAERPKGSFSTLEIQRTEQGDSAMYLCASSLREQFFGPGTRLTVL.

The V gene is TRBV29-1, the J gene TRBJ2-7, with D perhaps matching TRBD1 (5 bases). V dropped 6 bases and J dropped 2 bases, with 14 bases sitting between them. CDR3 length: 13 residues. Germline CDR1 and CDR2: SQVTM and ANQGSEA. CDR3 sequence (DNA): TGCAGCGTGAACCGGGCGGACACCTACGAGCAGTACTTC. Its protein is CSVNRADTYEQYF.

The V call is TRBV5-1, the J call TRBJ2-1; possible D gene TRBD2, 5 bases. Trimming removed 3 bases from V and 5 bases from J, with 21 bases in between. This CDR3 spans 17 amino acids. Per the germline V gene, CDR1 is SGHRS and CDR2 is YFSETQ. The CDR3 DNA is TGCGCCAGCAGCTCGGGCCTTACCGGACTTCTTCACAATGAGCAGTTCTTC. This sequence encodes CASSSGLTGLLHNEQFF.

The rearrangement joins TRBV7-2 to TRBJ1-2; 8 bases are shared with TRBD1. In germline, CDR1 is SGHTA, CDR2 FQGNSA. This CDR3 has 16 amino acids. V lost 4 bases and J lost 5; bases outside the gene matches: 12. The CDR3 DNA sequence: TGTGCCAGCAGCTCCGGGACAGGCCGAAATACTTATGGCTACACCTTC. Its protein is CASSSGTGRNTYGYTF.

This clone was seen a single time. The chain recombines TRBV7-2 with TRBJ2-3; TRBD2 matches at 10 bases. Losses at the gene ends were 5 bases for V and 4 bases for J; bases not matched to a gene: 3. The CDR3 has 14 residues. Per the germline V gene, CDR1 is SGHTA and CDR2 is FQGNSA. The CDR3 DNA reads TGTGCCAGCAGCCACGGACTAGCGGCAGATACGCAGTATTTT. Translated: CASSHGLAADTQYF.

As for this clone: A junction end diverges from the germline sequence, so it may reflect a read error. The CDR3 loop is CTSSSLKGGSTGNEQFF. Written as DNA, the CDR3 is TGTACCAGCAGCTCCCTTAAGGGCGGGAGTACGGGCAATGAGCAGTTCTTC. The chain recombines TRBV13 with TRBJ2-1; 7 bases are shared with TRBD2. This CDR3 region has 17 residues. Germline CDR1 reads PRHDT; CDR2 reads FYEKMQ (reference sequence).

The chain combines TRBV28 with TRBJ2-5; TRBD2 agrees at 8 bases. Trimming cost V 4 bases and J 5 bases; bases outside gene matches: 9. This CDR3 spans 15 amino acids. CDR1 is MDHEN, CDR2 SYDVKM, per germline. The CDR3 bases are TGTGCCAGCAGTTGGGGGACTAGAGTAGGGGAGACCCAGTACTTC. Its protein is CASSWGTRVGETQYF.

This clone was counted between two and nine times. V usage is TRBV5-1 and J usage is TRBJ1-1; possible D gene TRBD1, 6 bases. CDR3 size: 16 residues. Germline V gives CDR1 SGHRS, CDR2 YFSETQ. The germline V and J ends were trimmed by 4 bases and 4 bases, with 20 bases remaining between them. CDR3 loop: CASSLGQLAGGTEAFF. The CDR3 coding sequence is TGCGCCAGCAGCCTTGGACAGCTTGCCGGGGGCACTGAAGCTTTCTTT.

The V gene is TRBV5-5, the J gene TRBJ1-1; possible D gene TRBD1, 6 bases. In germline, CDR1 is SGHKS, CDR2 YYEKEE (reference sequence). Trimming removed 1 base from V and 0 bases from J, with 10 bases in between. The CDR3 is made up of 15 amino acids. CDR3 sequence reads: CASSLRSGVNTEAFF. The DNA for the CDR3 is TGTGCCAGCAGCTTGAGGTCAGGGGTGAACACTGAAGCTTTCTTT.

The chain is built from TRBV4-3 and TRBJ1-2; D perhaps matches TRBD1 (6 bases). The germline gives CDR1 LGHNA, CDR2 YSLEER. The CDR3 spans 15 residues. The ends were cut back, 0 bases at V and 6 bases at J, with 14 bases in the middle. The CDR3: CASSQEGRGSDGYTF. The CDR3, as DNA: TGCGCCAGCAGCCAAGAGGGCAGGGGTTCAGATGGCTACACCTTC.

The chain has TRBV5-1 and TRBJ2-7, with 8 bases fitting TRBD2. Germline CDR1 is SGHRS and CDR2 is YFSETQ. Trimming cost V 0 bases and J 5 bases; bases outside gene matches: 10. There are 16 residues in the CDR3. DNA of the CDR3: TGCGCCAGCAGCTTGGTAGGCGGGCTAGCGGGCCACGAGCAGTACGTC. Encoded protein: CASSLVGGLAGHEQYV.

CDR3 loop: CASSEGGFPPETQYF. The CDR3 nucleotides read TGTGCCAGCAGTGAGGGAGGATTCCCCCCCGAGACCCAGTACTTC. V usage is TRBV6-1 and J usage is TRBJ2-5, with a tentative D call TRBD2 (6 bases). This CDR3 has 15 residues. The germline V and J ends were trimmed by 3 bases and 5 bases, with 16 bases remaining between them. Germline V gene data show CDR1 as MNHNS and CDR2 as SASEGT.

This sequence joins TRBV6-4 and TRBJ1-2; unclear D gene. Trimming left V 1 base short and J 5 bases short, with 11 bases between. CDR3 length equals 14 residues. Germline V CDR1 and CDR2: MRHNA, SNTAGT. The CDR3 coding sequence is TGTGCCAGCAGTGACTTACCACCGACGTATGGCTACACCTTC. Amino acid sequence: CASSDLPPTYGYTF.

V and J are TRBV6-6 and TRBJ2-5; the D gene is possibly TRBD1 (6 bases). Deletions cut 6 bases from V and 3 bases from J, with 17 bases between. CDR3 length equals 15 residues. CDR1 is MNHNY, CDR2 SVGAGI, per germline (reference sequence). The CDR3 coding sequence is TGTGCCAGCAGGACGTACACAGGGTTTGAAGAGACCCAGTACTTC. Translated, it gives CASRTYTGFEETQYF.

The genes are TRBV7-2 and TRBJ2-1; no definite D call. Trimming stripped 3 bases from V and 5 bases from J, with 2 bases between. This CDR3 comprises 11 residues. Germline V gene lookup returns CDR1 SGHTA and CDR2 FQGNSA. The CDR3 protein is CASSLNNEQFF. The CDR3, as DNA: TGTGCCAGCAGCTTGAACAATGAGCAGTTCTTC. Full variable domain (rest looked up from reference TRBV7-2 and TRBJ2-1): GAGVSQSPSNKVTEKGKDVELRCDPISGHTALYWYRQSLGQGLEFLIYFQGNSAPDKSGLPSDRFSAERTGGSVSTLTIQRTQQEDSAVYLCASSLNNEQFFGPGTRLTVL.

The CDR3: CASSTEGYGYTF. The CDR3 DNA sequence: TGTGCCAGCAGCACGGAGGGCTATGGCTACACCTTC. The chain couples TRBV9 to TRBJ1-2; D ambiguous. The CDR3 is 12 amino acids. The V end lost 4 bases, the J end lost 4 bases, and 8 bases lay between the germline ends. The germline V gene encodes CDR1 SGDLS and CDR2 YYNGEE.

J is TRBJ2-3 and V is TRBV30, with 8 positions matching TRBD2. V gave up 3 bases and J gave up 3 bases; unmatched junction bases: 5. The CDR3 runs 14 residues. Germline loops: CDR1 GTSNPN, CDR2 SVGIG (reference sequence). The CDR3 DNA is TGTGCCTGGAGACCGAGCGGGAGTACAGATACGCAGTATTTT. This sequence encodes CAWRPSGSTDTQYF.

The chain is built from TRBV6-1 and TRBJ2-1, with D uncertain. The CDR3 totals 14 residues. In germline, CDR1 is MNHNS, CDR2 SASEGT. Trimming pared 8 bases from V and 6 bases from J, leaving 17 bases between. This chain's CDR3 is CASQVGPVSNEQFF. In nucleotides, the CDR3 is TGTGCCAGCCAAGTGGGCCCCGTCAGCAATGAGCAGTTCTTC.

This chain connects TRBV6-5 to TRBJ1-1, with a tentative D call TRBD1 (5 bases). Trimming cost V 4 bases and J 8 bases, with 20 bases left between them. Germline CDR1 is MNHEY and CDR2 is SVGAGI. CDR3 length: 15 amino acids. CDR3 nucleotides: TGTGCCAGCAGTTCCCACCGACCCCGACAGTTCGAAGCTTTCTTT. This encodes CASSSHRPRQFEAFF.

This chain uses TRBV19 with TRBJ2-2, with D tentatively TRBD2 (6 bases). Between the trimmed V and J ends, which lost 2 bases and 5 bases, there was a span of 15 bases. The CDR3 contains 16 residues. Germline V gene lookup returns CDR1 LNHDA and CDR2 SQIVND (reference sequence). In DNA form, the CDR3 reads TGTGCCAGTAGTATATATACGGCCCGGGGGACCGGGGAGCTGTTTTTT. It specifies CASSIYTARGTGELFF.

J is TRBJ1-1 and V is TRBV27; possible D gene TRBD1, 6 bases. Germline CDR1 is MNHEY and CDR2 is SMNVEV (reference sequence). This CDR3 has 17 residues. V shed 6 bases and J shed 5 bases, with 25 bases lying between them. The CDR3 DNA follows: TGTGCCAGCAGGACTGTCCACCCGGGCCAGGGGACGACTGAAGCTTTCTTT. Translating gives CASRTVHPGQGTTEAFF.

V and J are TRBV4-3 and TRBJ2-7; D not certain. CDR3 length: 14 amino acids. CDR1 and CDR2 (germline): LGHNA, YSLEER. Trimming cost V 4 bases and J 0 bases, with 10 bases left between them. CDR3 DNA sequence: TGCGCCAGCAGCCGGGCTCTTAACTCCTACGAGCAGTACTTC. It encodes CASSRALNSYEQYF.

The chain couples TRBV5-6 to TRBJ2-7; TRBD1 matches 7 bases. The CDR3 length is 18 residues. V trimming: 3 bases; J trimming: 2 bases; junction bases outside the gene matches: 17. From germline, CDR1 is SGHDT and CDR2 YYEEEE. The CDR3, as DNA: TGTGCCAGCAGCTCCTCGCGCACGGACAGGCCGGCCACCTACGAGCAGTACGTC. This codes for CASSSSRTDRPATYEQYV.